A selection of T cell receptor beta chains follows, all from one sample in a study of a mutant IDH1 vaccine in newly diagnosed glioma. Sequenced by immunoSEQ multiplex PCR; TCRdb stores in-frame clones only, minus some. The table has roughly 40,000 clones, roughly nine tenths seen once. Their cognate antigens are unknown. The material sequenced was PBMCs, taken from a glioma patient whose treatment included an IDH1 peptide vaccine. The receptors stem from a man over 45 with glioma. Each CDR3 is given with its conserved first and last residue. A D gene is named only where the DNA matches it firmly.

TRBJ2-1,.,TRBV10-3,TGTGCCACCCAGGGGGGCAGAAGCTACAATGAGCAGTTCTTC,CATQGGRSYNEQFF
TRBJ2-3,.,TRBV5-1,TGCGCCAGCAGCTTCGGGGATAGTCGATCAGATACGCAGTATTTT,CASSFGDSRSDTQYF
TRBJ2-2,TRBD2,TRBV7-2,TGTGCCAGCAGCCCCGGCGGACTAGTGGGGACCGGGGAGCTGTTTTTT,CASSPGGLVGTGELFF
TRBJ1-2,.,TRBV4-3,TGCGCCAGCAGCCAAGGGACATCTGATTTTGGTAACTATGGCTACACCTTC,CASSQGTSDFGNYGYTF
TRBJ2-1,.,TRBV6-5,TGTGCCAGCGGGGCTGGGCTCAATGAGCAGTTCTTC,CASGAGLNEQFF
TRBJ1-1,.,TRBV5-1,TGCGCCAGCAGGACTACTGGGGACACTGAAGCTTTCTTT,CASRTTGDTEAFF
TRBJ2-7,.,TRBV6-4,TGTGCCAGCAGTGACCACCCGTACGAGCAGTACTTC,CASSDHPYEQYF
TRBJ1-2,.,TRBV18,TGTGCCAGCTCACCATCGGGGGGAGAACTATATGGCTACACCTTC,CASSPSGGELYGYTF
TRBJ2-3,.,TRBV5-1,TGCGCCAGCAGCTCGTTAACAGGGAGCACAGATACGCAGTATTTT,CASSSLTGSTDTQYF
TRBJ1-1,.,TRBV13,TGTGCCAGCAGCTTAGAGTCGAACACTGAAGCTTTCTTT,CASSLESNTEAFF